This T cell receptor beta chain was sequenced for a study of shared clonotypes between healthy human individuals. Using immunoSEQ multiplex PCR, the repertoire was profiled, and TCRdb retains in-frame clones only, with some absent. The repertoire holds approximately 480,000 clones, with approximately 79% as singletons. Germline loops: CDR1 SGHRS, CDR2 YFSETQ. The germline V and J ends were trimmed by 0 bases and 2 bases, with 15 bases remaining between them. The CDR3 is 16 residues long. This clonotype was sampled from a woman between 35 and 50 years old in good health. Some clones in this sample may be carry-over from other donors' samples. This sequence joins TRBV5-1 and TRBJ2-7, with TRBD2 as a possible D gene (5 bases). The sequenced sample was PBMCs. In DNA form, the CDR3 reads TGCGCCAGCAGCTTGGACGCGGCTAGCCGTACCTACGAGCAGTACTTC. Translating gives CASSLDAASRTYEQYF.